Sequencing of this TCR beta chain was carried out in a study of blood T cells in healthy people across ages. Per the germline V gene, CDR1 is KGHSH and CDR2 is LQKENI. Between the trimmed V and J ends, which lost 3 bases and 2 bases, there was a span of 9 bases. The CDR3 sequence is 14 residues long. Next came a second PCR, run for roughly 6 to 11 cycles, which used a sample-barcoded 5' primer along with a J-beta primer mix. TCRdb re-derived calls from the 5' RACE reads in MiXCR, one entry per CDR3 protein. The sample consists of over 750,000 distinct CDR3 sequences, approximately 25% of them appearing once. These data were likewise used in another study, on T cells of mothers and their children. From that report: Thymic selection shapes TCR recombination output in related pairs, and it does so similarly in unrelated pairs. Persistent microchimeric T cell clones were not found at ~100 per million sensitivity.

Material for sequencing was blood. The V and J genes are TRBV18 and TRBJ2-3; D is unclear. The sequence derives from a boy between 10 and 17 years old in good health. The CDR3 region has the DNA TGTGCCAGCTCACCCGGCAGAACCACAGATACGCAGTATTTT. Its protein product is CASSPGRTTDTQYF.